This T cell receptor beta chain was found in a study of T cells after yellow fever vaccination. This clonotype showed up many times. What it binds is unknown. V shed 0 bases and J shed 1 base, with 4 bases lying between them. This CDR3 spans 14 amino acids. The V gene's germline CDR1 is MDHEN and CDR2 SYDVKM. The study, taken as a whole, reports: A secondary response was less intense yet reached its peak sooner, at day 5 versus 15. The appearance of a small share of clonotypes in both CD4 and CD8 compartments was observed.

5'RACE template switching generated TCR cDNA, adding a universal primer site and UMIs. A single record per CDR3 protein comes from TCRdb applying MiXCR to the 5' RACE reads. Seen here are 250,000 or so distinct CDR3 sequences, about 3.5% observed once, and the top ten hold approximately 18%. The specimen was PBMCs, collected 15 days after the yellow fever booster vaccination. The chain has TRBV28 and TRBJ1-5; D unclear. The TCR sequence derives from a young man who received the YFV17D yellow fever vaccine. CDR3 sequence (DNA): TGTGCCAGCAGTTTATGGCAGAGCAATCAGCCCCAGCATTTT. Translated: CASSLWQSNQPQHF.